The 10 T cell receptor beta chains below were found in one sample sequenced in a study of monozygotic twins with inflammatory bowel disease. Reanalyzing the 5' RACE reads, TCRdb keeps one entry per CDR3 protein, without DNA. The sample data list about 380,000 distinct CDR3 sequences. The specimen sequenced was blood. These TCRs come from a human donor with ulcerative colitis or Crohn's disease, or a healthy co-twin of an affected twin (not recorded which).

V gene TRBV5-1 combines with J gene TRBJ2-1. CDR3 length: 15 residues. Germline loops: CDR1 SGHRS, CDR2 YFSETQ. CDR3 amino acids: CASSLSDNSYNEQFF.

This chain links TRBV20-1 with TRBJ1-1; the D gene TCRdb calls, TRBD1, cannot be checked with no DNA. This CDR3 spans 12 amino acids. CDR1 is DFQATT and CDR2 is SNEGSKA in the germline V gene (reference sequence). The CDR3 sequence: CSASQQGTRAFF.

The chain combines TRBV4-3 with TRBJ2-3. The CDR3 runs to 13 residues. Germline CDR1 LGHNA, CDR2 YSLEER. The CDR3 spells CASSPYPTDTQYF.

V and J are TRBV25-1 and TRBJ2-5; TCRdb calls TRBD1, which cannot be checked without DNA. The CDR3 has 16 residues. Germline V lookup: CDR1 MGHDK, CDR2 SYGVNS. The chain's CDR3 is CASSHPGTDSQETQYF.

The chain couples TRBV5-6 to TRBJ2-7; absent DNA, TCRdb's TRBD2 call cannot be checked. The germline V gene has CDR1 SGHDT and CDR2 YYEEEE. The CDR3 has 13 residues. The CDR3 loop reads CASSLRALYEQYF. Drawing the rest from reference TRBV5-6 and TRBJ2-7, the complete variable domain is DAGVTQSPTHLIKTRGQQVTLRCSPKSGHDTVSWYQQALGQGPQFIFQYYEEEERQRGNFPDRFSGHQFPNYSSELNVNALLLGDSALYLCASSLRALYEQYFGPGTRLTVT.

The genes are TRBV4-3 and TRBJ2-1; TCRdb selects TRBD1, and the lack of DNA leaves this call unchecked. Germline loops: CDR1 LGHNA, CDR2 YSLEER. This CDR3 region has 15 residues. The chain's CDR3 is CASSPAPGPYNEQFF.

This chain connects TRBV29-1 to TRBJ2-1; the D gene TCRdb calls, TRBD1, cannot be checked with no DNA. The CDR3 consists of 14 residues. Germline CDR1 and CDR2: SQVTM and ANQGSEA. CDR3: CSETRGLAYNEQFF.

The rearrangement uses TRBV24-1 and TRBJ1-6; TCRdb's D call, TRBD1, is unchecked because there is no DNA. The CDR3 is 14 amino acids. Germline CDR1 reads KGHDR; CDR2 reads SFDVKD. The CDR3 loop is CATQLDRDNSPLHF.

The J gene is TRBJ1-2, the V gene TRBV4-1; there is no DNA to check the TCRdb D call of TRBD1. CDR3 length: 15 residues. The germline V gene encodes CDR1 MGHRA and CDR2 YSYEKL. The CDR3 sequence: CASSQSGQGGDGYTF.

This chain joins TRBV4-1 and TRBJ2-3. Germline lookup yields CDR1 MGHRA and CDR2 YSYEKL. The CDR3 runs to 13 residues. This CDR3 reads CASSQELADTQYF.